The present entry profiles one TCR beta chain with its context. The data were produced by immunoSEQ multiplex PCR, yet TCRdb's version contains in-frame clones alone and is incomplete. This repertoire shows around 130,000 clones, approximately 85% found once; its top ten account for 4.3%. The sample is drawn from a study of blood T cell repertoires in COVID-19. The CDR3 runs to 14 residues. The V end was cut by 5 bases, the J end by 0 bases, with 9 bases between. Germline V lookup: CDR1 SGHTA, CDR2 FQGTGA. The specimen was peripheral blood. This sequence joins TRBV7-3 and TRBJ2-3, with D perhaps matching TRBD2 (5 bases). The source is a human donor in a cohort sampled during active COVID-19. As DNA, the CDR3 is TGTGCCAGCAGCCGACTACCAAGCACAGATACGCAGTATTTT. Protein: CASSRLPSTDTQYF.